These T cell receptor beta chains were read from a single sample in a study of tumor and adjacent non-tumor tissue in lung cancer. TCRdb passed the multiplex PCR reads through MiXCR, listing each CDR3 protein once. Here the sample spans tens of thousands of distinct CDR3 sequences, around 80% being singletons. Sequenced sample: distant non-tumor lung tissue. These receptors were obtained from a man aged 55 to 70 with non-small cell lung cancer. The CDR3 runs from the conserved cysteine through the conserved F or W. The D gene is left open where the match is weak. Size is stated for part of the rows, as once, few or many counts, or as a class when the clone is expanded.

.	TRBV11-2	.	TRBJ2-7	CACSLQRSSYEQYF	TGTGCCTGCAGCTTACAGCGCAGCTCCTACGAGCAGTACTTC
.	TRBV13	.	TRBJ2-3	CASSLAGQNTDMQYF	TGTGCCAGCAGCTTAGCTGGACAGAACACAGATATGCAGTATTTT
TRBD2	TRBV28	.	TRBJ2-1	CSSSFRAGLAEYNEQLF	TGTTCCAGCAGTTTCAGGGCGGGACTAGCAGAATACAATGAGCAGCTCTTC
TRBD2	TRBV6-2/TRBV6-3	.	TRBJ2-7	CASSCKRVGLADAYEQYF	TGTGCCAGCAGTTGCAAAAGAGTCGGACTAGCTGACGCCTACGAGCAGTACTTC
.	TRBV29-1	.	TRBJ2-7	CSVVRADFYEQYF	TGCAGCGTTGTTCGCGCTGACTTCTACGAGCAGTACTTC
TRBD1	TRBV7-9	once	TRBJ2-2	CARSSVRGTNTGELFF	TGTGCCAGGAGCTCTGTCAGGGGGACCAACACCGGGGAGCTGTTTTTT
.	TRBV6-2/TRBV6-3	few	TRBJ2-7	CASREPEEGHEQYF	TGTGCCAGCAGAGAGCCGGAAGAGGGCCACGAGCAGTACTTC
.	TRBV10-2	.	TRBJ2-1	CASRESKGEGNEQFF	TGTGCCAGCCGTGAGTCGAAGGGGGAGGGTAATGAGCAGTTCTTC
TRBD2	TRBV5-4	many	TRBJ2-2	CASSSRLAGAGELFF	TGTGCCAGCAGCTCCAGACTAGCGGGAGCCGGGGAGCTGTTTTTT
.	TRBV5-5	.	TRBJ1-2	CANSLSENDIYGYTF	TGTGCCAACAGCTTGTCGGAGAATGATATCTATGGCTACACCTTC
TRBD1	TRBV6-1	.	TRBJ1-5	CTSCARDRGLNQPQHF	TGTACCAGCTGTGCACGGGACAGGGGGCTCAATCAGCCCCAGCATTTT
.	TRBV20-1	many	TRBJ1-2	CSARDIFGRDHGYTF	TGCAGTGCTAGAGATATTTTCGGCAGGGACCATGGCTACACCTTC
TRBD2	TRBV6-2/TRBV6-3	.	TRBJ2-7	CASGYPSLLAGVEQYF	TGTGCCAGCGGTTACCCGTCACTACTAGCGGGAGTCGAGCAGTACTTC
TRBD2	TRBV28	.	TRBJ2-7	CASRMGLLDYEQYF	TGTGCCAGCCGGATGGGACTATTAGACTACGAGCAGTACTTC
TRBD2	TRBV20-1	.	TRBJ2-1	CSARRWGGRGEQFF	TGCAGTGCTAGAAGGTGGGGCGGGAGAGGAGAGCAGTTCTTC
.	TRBV6-6	.	TRBJ1-3	CAGSYEPLNSGNNIYF	TGTGCCGGCAGTTACGAGCCGCTGAACTCTGGAAACAACATATATTTT
.	TRBV5-6	.	TRBJ1-6	CARTLRQGNGSLLHF	TGTGCCAGAACCTTGAGGCAGGGGAATGGATCACTCCTCCACTTT
.	TRBV6-5	many	TRBJ1-1	CASSSGNTEAFF	TGTGCCAGCAGTTCAGGGAACACTGAAGCTTTCTTT
.	TRBV12-3/TRBV12-4	.	TRBJ1-4	CASSPGEGNEKLFF	TGTGCCAGCAGCCCCGGAGAGGGGAATGAGAAACTGTTTTTT
TRBD1	TRBV20-1	.	TRBJ1-5	CSAKAQDRLNQPQHF	TGCAGTGCTAAAGCTCAGGACAGGCTCAATCAGCCCCAGCATTTT
.	TRBV4-1	few	TRBJ2-2	CASNQETTANTGELFF	TGCGCCAGTAACCAAGAAACGACAGCTAACACCGGGGAACTGTTTTTT
TRBD1	TRBV24-1	few	TRBJ2-7	CASWTGDTYGQYF	TGTGCCTCTTGGACAGGCGATACCTACGGGCAGTACTTC
.	TRBV11-3	once	TRBJ2-3	CASSPGSVVTHTQYF	TGTGCCAGCAGCCCAGGGAGCGTGGTCACACATACGCAGTATTTT
TRBD2	TRBV5-4	.	TRBJ2-3	CTSSPTEREPGDTQYF	TGTACCAGCAGCCCTACCGAGCGGGAGCCCGGAGATACGCAGTATTTT
.	TRBV6-5	.	TRBJ2-7	CASSYDRNSYEQYF	TGTGCCAGTAGTTACGACCGGAACTCCTACGAGCAATACTTC
.	TRBV12-3/TRBV12-4	once	TRBJ2-6	CTTWTELVSGANVLTF	TGTACCACTTGGACGGAGCTGGTCTCTGGGGCCAACGTCCTGACTTTC
.	TRBV6-1	.	TRBJ1-5	CASTRDGGNRPQHF	TGTGCCAGCACACGGGACGGCGGCAATCGGCCCCAGCATTTT
.	TRBV4-1	few	TRBJ2-1	CVSCHSRAGGDEQFF	TGCGTCAGCTGCCACTCGCGAGCGGGTGGAGATGAGCAGTTCTTC
.	TRBV2	.	TRBJ1-1	CASNQGNIEAYF	TGTGCCAGCAACCAGGGTAACATTGAAGCTTACTTT
.	TRBV27	.	TRBJ2-1	CASRPLVPGSGEQFF	TGTGCCAGCCGTCCTCTGGTCCCTGGGTCAGGTGAGCAGTTCTTC
TRBD2	TRBV28	.	TRBJ2-5	CASRGTSGTRKTQCF	TGTGCCAGCCGCGGGACTAGCGGGACTAGGAAGACCCAATGCTTC
.	TRBV6-6	.	TRBJ1-1	CASSYKKGDTEGFF	TGTGCCAGTAGTTACAAAAAGGGAGATACTGAAGGTTTCTTT
.	TRBV29-1	.	TRBJ2-5	CSITDSPSETQYF	TGCAGCATTACAGACAGTCCGTCTGAGACACAGTACTTC
TRBD1	TRBV10-3	.	TRBJ2-3	CAISEDGTGGKVTQYF	TGTGCCATCAGTGAGGACGGGACAGGTGGCAAAGTTACGCAGTATTTT
.	TRBV6-1	.	TRBJ2-1	CACSATSARGSEQFF	TGTGCCTGCAGTGCGACTAGCGCCAGGGGGAGCGAGCAGTTCTTC
TRBD2	TRBV6-5	.	TRBJ2-5	CASLSQLAGVGETQYF	TGTGCCAGCTTGTCCCAACTAGCGGGAGTCGGGGAGACCCAGTACTTC
.	TRBV28	many	TRBJ2-5	CASSLPHSKETQYF	TGTGCCAGCAGTTTACCCCACAGCAAAGAGACCCAGTACTTC
.	TRBV29-1	few	TRBJ1-3	CSMIPVTAGNTIYF	TGCAGCATGATACCCGTGACAGCTGGAAACACCATATATTTT
.	TRBV12-3/TRBV12-4	.	TRBJ1-5	CASSGQGWQSQHF	TGTGCCAGCAGTGGCCAGGGTTGGCAGTCCCAGCATTTT
.	TRBV11-2	few	TRBJ2-5	CASSLRLPETQYF	TGTGCCAGCAGCCTGAGGTTGCCAGAGACCCAGTACTTC
.	TRBV5-4	.	TRBJ1-1	CACSLDVTEAFF	TGTGCCTGTAGCTTGGATGTGACTGAAGCTTTCTTT